This TCR beta chain was obtained from a study of blood T cell repertoires in COVID-19. Turning to the study itself: Italy, Spain and the United States were the sources of the convalescent and acute COVID-19 samples.

The germline V gene encodes CDR1 SQVTM and CDR2 ANQGSEA. V shed 0 bases and J 15 bases; nucleotides not matched to a gene: 9. The CDR3 extends over 13 amino acids. Data came from immunoSEQ multiplex PCR; TCRdb stores just in-frame clones and leaves some out. This table holds around 100,000 clones, 86% found once. This clonotype originated in a man older than 75 with acute or convalescent COVID-19. The sample consisted of peripheral blood. This chain links TRBV29-1 with TRBJ2-1; 9 nucleotides match TRBD2. The CDR3: CSVEDPSGKMRFF. The CDR3 DNA sequence: TGCAGCGTTGAAGACCCTAGCGGGAAAATGCGGTTCTTC.